This TCR beta chain was recorded in a study of PD-1 blockade in classical Hodgkin lymphoma. Study background: The nivolumab dose that patients received was 3 mg/kg, given intravenously every 2 weeks. Study results and caveats: Baseline diversity resembling that of newly diagnosed patients was seen in complete responders. TCR diversity rose significantly by C4D1 in CD4+ but not CD8+ cells. Baseline TCR diversity was reportedly lower in newly diagnosed patients than healthy donors.

All the patients suffered relapse after autologous stem cell transplantation, and brentuximab vedotin exposure differed. The junction had 2 bases not matched to a gene; V was cut back by 2 bases and J by 8 bases. Germline V gene lookup returns CDR1 MNHEY and CDR2 SMNVEV (reference sequence). CDR3 length: 12 amino acids. A remark on this clone: No antigen is known for it.

Assay: immunoSEQ multiplex PCR; the TCRdb copy retains only in-frame clones and omits some. In the table there are about 94,000 clones, about 88% of which are singletons. This specimen was peripheral blood mononuclear cells (PBMCs), taken before the second cycle of nivolumab. The V and J genes are TRBV27 and TRBJ2-5; TRBD2 matches at 7 bases. This sequence originates from a human donor with classical Hodgkin lymphoma. CDR3 sequence: CASSLGGGTQYF. DNA for the CDR3: TGTGCCAGCAGTTTAGGGGGGGGTACCCAGTACTTC.